This TCR beta chain was sequenced for a study of spatial heterogeneity in lung cancer. One entry per CDR3 protein results from TCRdb running MiXCR on the 5' RACE reads. This sample yields about 29,000 distinct CDR3 sequences, of which around 6.5% are seen a single time; roughly a quarter belongs to the top ten. Findings and limits, study-wide: Mutation counts in tumors were tracked by counts of expanded intratumoral alpha and beta TCRs.

As to time point: sample taken at primary tumor resection. Deletions cut 0 bases from V and 3 bases from J, with 14 bases between. Germline CDR1 reads LGHNA; CDR2 reads YSLEER. The CDR3 is 17 amino acids. In regard to this clonotype: Its target is unknown.

The chain employs TRBV4-3 and TRBJ2-2, with a possible D match to TRBD2 (7 bases). The material sequenced was lung tumor tissue, taken at surgery. The receptor's source is a male donor with early-stage non-small cell lung cancer. CDR3 coding DNA: TGCGCCAGCAGCCAAGATGTTGCGGGGGCCGACACCGGGGAGCTGTTTTTT. Translated, it gives CASSQDVAGADTGELFF.